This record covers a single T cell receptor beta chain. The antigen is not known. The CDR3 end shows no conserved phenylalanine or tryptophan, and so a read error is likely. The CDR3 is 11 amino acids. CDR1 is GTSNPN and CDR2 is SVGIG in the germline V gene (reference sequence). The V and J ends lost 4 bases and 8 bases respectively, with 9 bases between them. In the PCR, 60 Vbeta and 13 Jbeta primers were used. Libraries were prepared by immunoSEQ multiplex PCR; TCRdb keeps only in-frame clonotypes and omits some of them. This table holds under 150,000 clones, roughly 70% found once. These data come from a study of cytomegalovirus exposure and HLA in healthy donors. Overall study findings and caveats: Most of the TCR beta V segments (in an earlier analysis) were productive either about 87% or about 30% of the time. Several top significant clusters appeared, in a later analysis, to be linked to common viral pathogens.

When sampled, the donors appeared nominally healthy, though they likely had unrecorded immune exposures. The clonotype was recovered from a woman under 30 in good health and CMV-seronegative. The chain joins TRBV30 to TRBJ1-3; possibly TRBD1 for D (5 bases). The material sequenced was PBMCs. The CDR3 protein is CAWKVGDTIYV. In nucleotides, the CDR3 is TGTGCCTGGAAGGTGGGGGACACCATATATGTT.